This passage covers 13 T cell receptor beta chains from one sample sequenced in a study of early T cells in non-severe SARS-CoV-2 infection. TCRdb re-derived calls from the 5' RACE reads in MiXCR, one entry per CDR3 protein. In the table there are roughly 35,000 distinct CDR3 sequences, around 7% of which are singletons. Input material: whole blood. The receptors here all came from an adult who was a healthcare worker with PCR-confirmed SARS-CoV-2 infection or an uninfected control (not recorded which).

Details on this clonotype: One base away lies a much larger clone, so this may be a sequencing read error. The chain carries TRBV20-1 and TRBJ2-2, with D tentatively TRBD1 (6 bases). The CDR3 is made up of 15 amino acids. Looked up from germline, CDR1 is DFQATT and CDR2 is SNEGSKA (reference sequence). V was shortened by 6 bases and J by 1 base, with 15 bases between the two germline ends. The CDR3 DNA sequence: TGCAGTGCGATACAGGGTAATCTGAACACCGGGGAGCTGTTTTTT. Translating gives CSAIQGNLNTGELFF.

In its sample, this clonotype was seen many times. The J gene is TRBJ1-5, the V gene TRBV28; tentatively, D is TRBD1 (5 bases). V dropped 11 bases and J dropped 0 bases, with 20 bases sitting between them. Germline V gene data show CDR1 as MDHEN and CDR2 as SYDVKM. The length of the CDR3 is 16 residues. CDR3 coding DNA: TGTGCCTCCGGGGGACGACTAAGCCCTAGCAATCAGCCCCAGCATTTT. Translation: CASGGRLSPSNQPQHF.

The chain has TRBV5-1 and TRBJ2-7; 8 bases map to TRBD2. V was clipped by 2 bases and J by 5 bases; unmatched bases: 3. CDR1 is SGHRS, CDR2 YFSETQ, per germline. This CDR3 contains 13 residues. The CDR3 nucleotides read TGCGCCAGCAGCTTCCGGACTAGCCACGAGCAGTACTTC. Protein product: CASSFRTSHEQYF.

This clonotype appeared many times. This rearrangement joins TRBV29-1 to TRBJ1-1; no firm D call. The ends were cut back, 6 bases at V and 3 bases at J, with 2 bases in the middle. This CDR3 region has 9 residues. Germline V lookup: CDR1 SQVTM, CDR2 ANQGSEA. The CDR3 reads CSVDTEAFF. The CDR3 nucleotides read TGCAGCGTGGACACTGAAGCTTTCTTT.

This clonotype occurred many times. This sequence joins TRBV20-1 and TRBJ2-7; 8 bases fit TRBD1. The germline V gene has CDR1 DFQATT and CDR2 SNEGSKA (reference sequence). CDR3 length equals 11 residues. J was trimmed by 2 bases and V by 7 bases; bases with no gene match: 1. CDR3 in amino acids: CSVTGAYEQYF. The CDR3 region has the DNA TGCAGTGTGACAGGGGCCTACGAGCAGTACTTC.

V and J are TRBV6-5 and TRBJ1-1, with 10 bases that match TRBD1. The trim removed 5 bases at V and 11 bases at J, leaving 11 bases unmatched. Germline V gives CDR1 MNHEY, CDR2 SVGAGI. The CDR3 contains 14 residues. CDR3 amino acids: CASSGGQGLRRAFF. The CDR3 nucleotides are TGTGCCAGCAGTGGGGGACAGGGGTTAAGGAGGGCTTTCTTT.

The sample holds many counts of this clonotype. The chain joins TRBV4-2 to TRBJ2-7; 7 bases are shared with TRBD1. Germline CDR1 is LGHNA and CDR2 is YNFKEQ. V gave up 1 base and J gave up 4 bases; unmatched junction bases: 10. The CDR3 is 16 residues long. The CDR3 DNA follows: TGTGCCAGCAGCCAAGGATCGAAGGGGGCCAGGTACGAGCAGTACTTC. Encoded protein: CASSQGSKGARYEQYF.

This clonotype was found many times. V and J are TRBV29-1 and TRBJ1-1; D might be TRBD1 (5 bases). The germline gives CDR1 SQVTM, CDR2 ANQGSEA. Trimming removed 6 bases from V and 1 base from J, with 12 bases in between. This CDR3 comprises 13 residues. CDR3 nucleotide sequence: TGCAGCGTCGGGGCAGGACCGAACACTGAAGCTTTCTTT. This codes for CSVGAGPNTEAFF.

This clonotype is classed as medium-sized. V and J are TRBV28 and TRBJ2-2, with D unclear. CDR3 length: 15 amino acids. The V gene's germline CDR1 is MDHEN and CDR2 SYDVKM. The V gene lost 3 bases and the J gene lost 5 bases, with 13 bases spanning the gap. CDR3 sequence: CASSFGDLGTGELFF. CDR3 coding DNA: TGTGCCAGCAGTTTCGGTGATCTAGGGACCGGGGAGCTGTTTTTT.

The chain is built from TRBV5-7 and TRBJ2-1; maybe TRBD2 (6 bases). TRBV5-7 is noted as an ORF with a role that remains uncertain. CDR3 size: 15 residues. V lost 6 bases and J lost 5, with 18 bases in between. The CDR3 sequence is CASNLPRENHNEQFF. The CDR3 DNA reads TGTGCCAGCAACCTTCCCCGGGAGAACCACAATGAGCAGTTCTTC.

This clonotype was seen many times. V is TRBV29-1 and J is TRBJ1-1, with 7 bases that match TRBD1. CDR1 is SQVTM and CDR2 is ANQGSEA in the germline V gene. The CDR3 totals 13 residues. The trim removed 1 base at V and 5 bases at J, leaving 4 bases unmatched. The CDR3 loop reads CSVEATGRTEAFF. The CDR3 DNA follows: TGCAGCGTTGAAGCGACAGGGAGGACTGAAGCTTTCTTT.

This clonotype showed up many times. The genes are TRBV5-1 and TRBJ2-1; D remains ambiguous. Germline V CDR1 and CDR2: SGHRS, YFSETQ. This CDR3 region has 14 residues. The germline V and J ends were trimmed by 5 bases and 1 base, with 10 bases remaining between them. The CDR3 spells CASRRERSYNEQFF. CDR3 bases: TGCGCCAGCAGACGAGAGAGGTCCTACAATGAGCAGTTCTTC.

The chain employs TRBV2 and TRBJ2-7; the D is unclear. V was cut by 4 bases and J by 7 bases, with 14 bases left in between. CDR3 size: 13 residues. CDR1 and CDR2 from the germline V gene are SNHLY and FYNNEI. CDR3 coding DNA: TGTGCCAGCAGTGTCAACCGCATAGGGGAGCAGTACTTC. Its translation is CASSVNRIGEQYF.